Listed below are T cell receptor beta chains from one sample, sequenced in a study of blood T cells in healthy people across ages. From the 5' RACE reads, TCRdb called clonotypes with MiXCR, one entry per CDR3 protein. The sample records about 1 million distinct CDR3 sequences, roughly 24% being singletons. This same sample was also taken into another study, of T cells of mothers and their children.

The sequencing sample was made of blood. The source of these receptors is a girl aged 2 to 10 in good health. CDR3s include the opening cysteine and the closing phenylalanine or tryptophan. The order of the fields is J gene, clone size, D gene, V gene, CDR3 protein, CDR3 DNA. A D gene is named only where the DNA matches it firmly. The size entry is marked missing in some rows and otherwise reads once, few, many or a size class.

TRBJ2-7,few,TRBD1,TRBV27,CASSPTGEGYEQYF,TGTGCCAGCAGCCCTACAGGGGAAGGCTACGAGCAGTACTTC
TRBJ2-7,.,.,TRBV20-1,CSARLLHPYEQYF,TGCAGTGCTAGGTTGCTACACCCCTACGAGCAGTACTTC
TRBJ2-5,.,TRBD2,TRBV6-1,CASSPIAPQLAGHEETQYF,TGTGCCAGCAGTCCCATAGCCCCCCAGCTAGCGGGCCACGAGGAGACCCAGTACTTC
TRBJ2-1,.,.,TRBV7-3,CASSLNPPYNEQLF,TGTGCCAGCAGCTTAAACCCTCCCTACAATGAGCAGCTCTTC
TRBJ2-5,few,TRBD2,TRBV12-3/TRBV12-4,CASSKAGLADYDQTQYF,TGTGCCAGCAGTAAGGCCGGACTAGCGGATTATGATCAGACCCAGTACTTC
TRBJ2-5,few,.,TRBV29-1,CSVEGVSGTGDF,TGCAGCGTTGAAGGGGTCTCAGGGACCGGGGACTTC
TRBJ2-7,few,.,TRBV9,CASSSGSLVSEQYF,TGTGCCAGCAGCTCCGGAAGCCTGGTGAGCGAGCAGTACTTC
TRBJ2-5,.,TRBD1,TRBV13,CASTDRGVKETQYF,TGTGCCAGCACGGACAGGGGCGTAAAAGAGACCCAGTACTTC
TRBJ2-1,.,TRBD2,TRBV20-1,CSARDLNLAGSYNEQFF,TGCAGTGCTAGAGATTTAAACCTAGCGGGCTCCTACAATGAGCAGTTCTTC
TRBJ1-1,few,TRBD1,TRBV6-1,CASSEQRTGDTEAFF,TGTGCCAGCAGTGAGCAAAGGACAGGGGACACTGAAGCTTTCTTT
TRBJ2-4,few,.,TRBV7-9,CASSLSRGPNIQYF,TGTGCCAGCAGCTTAAGTAGGGGTCCAAACATTCAGTACTTC
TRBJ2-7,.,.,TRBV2,CASSEGLSIPNEQYF,TGTGCCAGCAGTGAAGGACTTAGCATCCCCAACGAGCAGTACTTC
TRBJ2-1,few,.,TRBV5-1,CASSIAWDEQFF,TGCGCCAGCTCGATAGCGTGGGATGAGCAGTTCTTC
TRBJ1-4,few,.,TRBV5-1,CASSLEDSAQELFF,TGCGCCAGCAGCTTGGAGGACAGCGCGCAGGAACTGTTTTTT
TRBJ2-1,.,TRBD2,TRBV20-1,CSAGTSGDNEQFF,TGCAGTGCGGGGACTAGCGGCGACAATGAGCAGTTCTTC
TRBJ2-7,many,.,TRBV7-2,CASRIAGPYEQYF,TGTGCCAGCAGAATCGCGGGACCATACGAGCAGTACTTC
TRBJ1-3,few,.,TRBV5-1,CASSRADGNTIYF,TGCGCCAGCAGCCGGGCAGACGGAAACACCATATATTTT